One sample yielded the 9 T cell receptor beta chains listed below, sequenced in a study of cytomegalovirus exposure and HLA in healthy donors. Researchers ran the PCR with 60 Vbeta and 13 Jbeta primers. TCRdb's copy holds only in-frame clones and misses some; the assay was immunoSEQ multiplex PCR. The sample lists about 220,000 clones; roughly 88% were seen once. Sequences were obtained from PBMCs. These receptors originate from a boy between 2 and 15 years old in good health and CMV-seronegative.

The rearrangement joins TRBV2 to TRBJ2-7; TRBD2 might be the D (6 bases). The CDR3 consists of 15 residues. The V gene lost 0 bases and the J gene lost 6 bases, with 15 bases spanning the gap. Germline lookup yields CDR1 SNHLY and CDR2 FYNNEI. In nucleotides, the CDR3 is TGTGCCAGCAGTGAAGCGGAGGGCCCCGGGCGCGAGCAGTACTTC. This gives the protein CASSEAEGPGREQYF. Looking up the rest from reference TRBV2 and TRBJ2-7 gives the full variable domain: EPEVTQTPSHQVTQMGQEVILRCVPISNHLYFYWYRQILGQKVEFLVSFYNNEISEKSEIFDDQFSVERPDGSNFTLKIRSTKLEDSAMYFCASSEAEGPGREQYFGPGTRLTVT.

The V call is TRBV6-5, the J call TRBJ2-5, with TRBD1 matching over 7 bases. The CDR3 spans 15 residues. Looked up from germline, CDR1 is MNHEY and CDR2 is SVGAGI. The V segment lost 0 bases and the J segment 2 bases; nucleotides outside the gene matches: 3. The CDR3 reads CASSYSGRGQETQYF. Written as DNA, the CDR3 is TGTGCCAGCAGTTACTCGGGCAGGGGGCAAGAGACCCAGTACTTC.

The chain combines TRBV12-5 with TRBJ2-2; D perhaps matches TRBD1 (6 bases). The CDR3 extends over 14 amino acids. The ends were cut back, 0 bases at V and 6 bases at J, with 8 bases in the middle. Germline V gene lookup returns CDR1 LGHNT and CDR2 FRNRAP. The CDR3 DNA follows: TGTGCTAGTGGTTTGGTCCGACAGGCCGGGGAGCTGTTTTTT. As protein: CASGLVRQAGELFF.

The chain is built from TRBV11-2 and TRBJ1-1; 10 nucleotides line up with TRBD1. The CDR3 runs to 15 residues. V dropped 6 bases and J dropped 2; count of bases not matched to a gene: 6. Per germline, CDR1 SGHAT and CDR2 FQNNGV. CDR3 amino acids: CASRPLTGGNTEAFF. The DNA of the CDR3 is TGTGCCAGCAGACCCCTGACAGGGGGCAACACTGAAGCTTTCTTT.

This rearrangement joins TRBV5-1 to TRBJ2-5; 9 bases line up with TRBD2. V shed 0 bases, J shed 5 bases, and the junction held 2 bases outside the gene matches. The CDR3 totals 14 residues. The germline CDR1 and CDR2 sequences are SGHRS and YFSETQ. CDR3 residues: CASSLGRGGETQYF. CDR3 nucleotides: TGCGCCAGCAGCTTGGGGCGGGGGGGCGAGACCCAGTACTTC.

CDR3 nucleotide sequence: TGTGCCAGCAGTGATACCACAGGGAATGGCTACACCTTC. It is translated as CASSDTTGNGYTF. The V and J genes are TRBV25-1 and TRBJ1-2, with D perhaps matching TRBD1 (6 bases). Germline CDR1 and CDR2: MGHDK and SYGVNS. V shed 3 bases and J shed 6 bases, with 11 bases lying between them. This CDR3 spans 13 amino acids.

The chain has TRBV6-6 and TRBJ1-2; weak D call: TRBD1 (5 bases). Trimming removed 6 bases from V and 1 base from J, with 12 bases in between. Germline V gene sequence: CDR1 MNHNY, CDR2 SVGAGI (reference sequence). CDR3 length: 14 amino acids. CDR3 sequence (DNA): TGTGCCAGCAGGGGGGGGTCCTTTAACTATGGCTACACCTTC. It encodes CASRGGSFNYGYTF.

The table lists this clone with a few counts. The rearrangement joins TRBV13 to TRBJ1-2; D unresolved. This CDR3 has 14 amino acids. The V gene's germline CDR1 is PRHDT and CDR2 FYEKMQ (reference sequence). The germline V and J ends were trimmed by 0 bases and 2 bases, with 7 bases remaining between them. The CDR3 reads CASSLGQRNYGYTF. Written as DNA, the CDR3 is TGTGCCAGCAGCTTAGGCCAGCGAAACTATGGCTACACCTTC.

This chain joins TRBV5-1 and TRBJ2-4; TRBD2 matches at 8 bases. CDR3 length equals 16 residues. Germline CDR1 SGHRS, CDR2 YFSETQ. The trim removed 4 bases at V and 1 base at J, leaving 7 bases unmatched. The CDR3 sequence: CASSQGTSGAKNIQYF. For the CDR3, the DNA is TGCGCCAGCAGCCAAGGGACTAGTGGGGCCAAAAACATTCAGTACTTC.